The 9 T cell receptor beta chains given below trace back to one sample, sequenced in a study of cytomegalovirus exposure and HLA in healthy donors. Some clones are missing from TCRdb's copy, which holds only in-frame ones; the method was immunoSEQ multiplex PCR. The table has about 86,000 clones, around 94% seen once. The source material was PBMCs. All receptors derive from a man aged 18 to 29 in good health and CMV-seronegative.

V is TRBV5-1 and J is TRBJ1-6, with a tentative D call TRBD1 (5 bases). Germline loops: CDR1 SGHRS, CDR2 YFSETQ. Trimming removed 1 base from V and 9 bases from J, with 11 bases in between. The CDR3 runs to 14 residues. CDR3 protein: CASSLNQGTSPLHF. The CDR3 region has the DNA TGCGCCAGCAGCTTGAACCAGGGTACTTCACCCCTCCACTTT.

The chain employs TRBV12-5 and TRBJ2-3; possibly TRBD2 for D (7 bases). Looked up from germline, CDR1 is LGHNT and CDR2 is FRNRAP. Deletions cut 8 bases from V and 5 bases from J, with 17 bases between. CDR3 size: 14 residues. CDR3 coding DNA: TGTGCTAGTTTGGGGGGGGGCCAGGAAGATACGCAGTATTTT. This codes for CASLGGGQEDTQYF.

This chain joins TRBV7-9 and TRBJ1-1, with a possible D match to TRBD1 (6 bases). Per germline, CDR1 SEHNR and CDR2 FQNEAQ (reference sequence). Trimming pared 5 bases from V and 8 bases from J, leaving 12 bases between. CDR3 length: 12 residues. CDR3 protein: CASSLDDREAFF. The CDR3 DNA sequence: TGTGCCAGCAGCCTCGACGACAGGGAAGCTTTCTTT.

This clone was observed a handful of times. This rearrangement joins TRBV7-9 to TRBJ1-2; 7 positions agree with TRBD1. The CDR3 covers 13 residues. The germline CDR1 and CDR2 sequences are SEHNR and FQNEAQ (reference sequence). V gave up 0 bases and J gave up 8 bases; unmatched junction bases: 3. Here the CDR3 DNA reads TGTGCCAGCAGCTTAGCGACAGGGATCGGCTACACCTTC. Its protein is CASSLATGIGYTF.

V gene TRBV5-1 combines with J gene TRBJ2-5; 7 nucleotides match TRBD1. The CDR3 spans 15 residues. The V gene end was trimmed by 2 bases and the J gene end by 3 bases; junction bases not matched to a gene: 7. The germline gives CDR1 SGHRS, CDR2 YFSETQ. CDR3 in amino acids: CASSLVPGQKETQYF. CDR3 nucleotide sequence: TGCGCCAGCAGCTTAGTACCGGGACAGAAAGAGACCCAGTACTTC.

V usage is TRBV11-2 and J usage is TRBJ2-3; 8 positions match TRBD2. CDR3 length: 17 amino acids. J gave up 3 bases and V 0 bases, and 8 bases lay outside the gene matches. Germline-derived CDR1 and CDR2 are SGHAT and FQNNGV. The CDR3 reads CASSLDRSSGRTDTQYF. The CDR3 bases are TGTGCCAGCAGCTTAGATCGGTCAAGCGGGAGAACAGATACGCAGTATTTT.

The table lists this clone with a count of one. The genes are TRBV29-1 and TRBJ2-7; possibly TRBD1 for D (6 bases). Trimming pared 8 bases from V and 0 bases from J, leaving 11 bases between. CDR3 length equals 12 residues. Germline values: CDR1 SQVTM, CDR2 ANQGSEA. The CDR3 is CSYRAFSYEQYF. DNA for the CDR3: TGCAGCTACAGGGCCTTCTCCTACGAGCAGTACTTC.

V is TRBV7-6 and J is TRBJ1-3; D gene ambiguous. The V gene's germline CDR1 is SGHVS and CDR2 FNYEAQ. With 2 bases removed from V and 0 bases from J, the gap between germline ends came to 14 bases. The CDR3 is made up of 17 amino acids. The CDR3 region has the DNA TGTGCCAGCAGCTTATATTCCACGAGAAACTCTGGAAACACCATATATTTT. Encoded protein: CASSLYSTRNSGNTIYF.

This chain connects TRBV10-3 to TRBJ2-2; 15 bases align to TRBD2. Germline values: CDR1 ENHRY, CDR2 SYGVKD. Trimming took 6 bases from V and 8 from J; bases not matched to a gene: 7. This CDR3 spans 16 amino acids. The CDR3 sequence: CAISSGTSGRRGELFF. The CDR3, as DNA: TGTGCCATCAGCTCCGGGACTAGCGGGAGGAGGGGGGAGCTGTTTTTT.